The following is a T cell receptor beta chain sequence with its context. No antigen is known for it. This specimen includes other DNA sequences encoding the same CDR3. This sample is drawn from a study of Tregs in tolerant kidney transplant recipients. Findings of the study overall: Few patients were studied, so findings need validation in larger groups. Activated donor B cell expansion appeared to reveal the most relevant donor-specific TCRbeta repertoire.

Produced via immunoSEQ multiplex PCR; TCRdb's table is partial and in-frame only. The data show 200,000 to 300,000 clones, roughly 80% seen once. Per germline, CDR1 SGHRS and CDR2 YFSETQ. The CDR3 extends over 13 amino acids. Unstimulated regulatory T cells (CD4+CD25+CD127-), CD4+CD25- non-regulatory cells, CD4 and CD8 cells were FACS-sorted from thawed PBMCs. This sequence originates from a human donor in good health. Source material: CD4+ T cells from blood. This chain uses TRBV5-1 with TRBJ2-5; D assignment may be TRBD1 or TRBD2 (5 bases each). The DNA end is more similar to TRBJ2-7, so the J call may be wrong. CDR3 region: CASSRGDLYEQYF. The CDR3 bases are TGCGCCAGCAGTAGAGGGGACCTCTACGAGCAGTACTTC.